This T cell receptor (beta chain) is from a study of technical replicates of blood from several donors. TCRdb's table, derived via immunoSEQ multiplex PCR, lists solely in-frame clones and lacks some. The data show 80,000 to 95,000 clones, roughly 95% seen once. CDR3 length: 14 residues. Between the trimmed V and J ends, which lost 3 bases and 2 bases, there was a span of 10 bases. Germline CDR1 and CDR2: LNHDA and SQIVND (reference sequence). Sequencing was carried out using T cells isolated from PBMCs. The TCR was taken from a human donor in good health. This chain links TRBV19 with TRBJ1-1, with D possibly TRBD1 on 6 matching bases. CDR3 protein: CASSIQTGNTEAFF. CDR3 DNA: TGTGCCAGTAGTATCCAGACAGGAAACACTGAAGCTTTCTTT.